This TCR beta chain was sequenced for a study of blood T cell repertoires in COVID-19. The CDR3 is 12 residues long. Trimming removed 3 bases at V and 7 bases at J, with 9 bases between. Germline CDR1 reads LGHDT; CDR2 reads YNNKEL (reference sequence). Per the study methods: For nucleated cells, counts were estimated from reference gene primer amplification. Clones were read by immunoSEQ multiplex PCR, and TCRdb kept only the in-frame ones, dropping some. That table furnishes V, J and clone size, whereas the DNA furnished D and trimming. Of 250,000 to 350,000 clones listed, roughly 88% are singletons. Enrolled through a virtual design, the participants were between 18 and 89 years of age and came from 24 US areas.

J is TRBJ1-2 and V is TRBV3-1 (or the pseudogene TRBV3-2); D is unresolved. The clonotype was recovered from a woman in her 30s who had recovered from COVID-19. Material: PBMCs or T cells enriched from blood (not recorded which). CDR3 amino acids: CASSQVQAGYTF. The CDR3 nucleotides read TGTGCCAGCAGCCAGGTTCAAGCTGGCTACACCTTC.